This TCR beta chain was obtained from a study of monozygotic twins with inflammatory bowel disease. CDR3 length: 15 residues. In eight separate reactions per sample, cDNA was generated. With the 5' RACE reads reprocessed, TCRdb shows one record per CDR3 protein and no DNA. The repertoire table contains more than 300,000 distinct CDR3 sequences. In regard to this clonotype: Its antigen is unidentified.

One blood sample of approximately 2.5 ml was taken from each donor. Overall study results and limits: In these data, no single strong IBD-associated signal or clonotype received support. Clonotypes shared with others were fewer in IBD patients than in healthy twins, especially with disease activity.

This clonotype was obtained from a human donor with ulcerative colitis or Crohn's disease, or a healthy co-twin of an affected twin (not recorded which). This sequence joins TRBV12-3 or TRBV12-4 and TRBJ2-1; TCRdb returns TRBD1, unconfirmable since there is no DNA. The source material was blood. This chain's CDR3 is CASSPDGGAYNEQFF.